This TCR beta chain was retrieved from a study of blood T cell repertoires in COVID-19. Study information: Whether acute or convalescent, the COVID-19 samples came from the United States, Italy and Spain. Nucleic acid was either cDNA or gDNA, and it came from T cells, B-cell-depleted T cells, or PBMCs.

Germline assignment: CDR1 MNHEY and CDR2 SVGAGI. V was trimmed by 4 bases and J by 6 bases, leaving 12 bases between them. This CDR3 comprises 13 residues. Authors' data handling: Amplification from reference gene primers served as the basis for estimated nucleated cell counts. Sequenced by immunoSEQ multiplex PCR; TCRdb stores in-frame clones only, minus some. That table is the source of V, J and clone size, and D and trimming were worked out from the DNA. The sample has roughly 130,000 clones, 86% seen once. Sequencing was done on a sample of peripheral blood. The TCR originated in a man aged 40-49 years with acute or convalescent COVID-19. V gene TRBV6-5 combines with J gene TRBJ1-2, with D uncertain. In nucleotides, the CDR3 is TGTGCCAGCAGTTTAAGTTGGGGAGATGGCTACACCTTC. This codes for CASSLSWGDGYTF.